This TCR beta chain was sequenced for a study of cytomegalovirus exposure and HLA in healthy donors. Points from the study as a whole: In a later analysis, around 18,000 TCR beta sequences were associated with HLA alleles at 0.05 false discovery rate.

The germline V gene encodes CDR1 LGHNA and CDR2 YSLEER. The CDR3 loop spans 15 amino acids. Trimming pared 1 base from V and 2 bases from J, leaving 9 bases between. The PCR employed 60 Vbeta primers together with 13 Jbeta primers. Generated by immunoSEQ multiplex PCR, the TCRdb table keeps only in-frame clones and is missing some. The repertoire includes more than 85,000 clones, less than 80% of them detected once, and around 1.3% sits in the top ten. A remark on this clone: Its cognate antigen is unknown.

The receptor was isolated from a man under 40 in good health and CMV-seronegative. The sample was PBMCs. This rearrangement joins TRBV4-3 to TRBJ2-1; D uncertain. CDR3 sequence (DNA): TGCGCCAGCAGCCAAGGACAAAGCCCCTACAATGAGCAGTTCTTC. It codes for CASSQGQSPYNEQFF.